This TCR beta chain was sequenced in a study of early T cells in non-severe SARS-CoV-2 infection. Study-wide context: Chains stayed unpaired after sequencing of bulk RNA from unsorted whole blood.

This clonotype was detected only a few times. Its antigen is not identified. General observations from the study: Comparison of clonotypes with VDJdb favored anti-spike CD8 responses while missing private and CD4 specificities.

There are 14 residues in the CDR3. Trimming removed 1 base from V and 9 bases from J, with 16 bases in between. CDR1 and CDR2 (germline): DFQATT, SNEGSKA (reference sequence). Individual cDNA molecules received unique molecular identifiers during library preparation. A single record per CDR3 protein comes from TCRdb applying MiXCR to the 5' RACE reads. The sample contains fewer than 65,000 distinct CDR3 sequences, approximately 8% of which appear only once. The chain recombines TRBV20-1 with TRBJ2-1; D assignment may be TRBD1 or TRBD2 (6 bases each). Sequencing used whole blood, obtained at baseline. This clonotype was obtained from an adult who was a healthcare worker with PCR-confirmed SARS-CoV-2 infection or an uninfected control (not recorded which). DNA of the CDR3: TGCAGTGCTAGAGCAAGGGGGGACGAGGGTGAGCAGTTCTTC. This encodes CSARARGDEGEQFF.